The present T cell receptor (beta chain) was sequenced within a study of shared clonotypes between healthy human individuals. As defined, naive CD8 cells were CD45RO-negative and positively selected for CCR7, with terminally differentiated effector memory CD45RA+ cells excluded. This CDR3 region has 17 residues. Losses at the gene ends were 8 bases for V and 0 bases for J; bases not matched to a gene: 9. Germline-derived CDR1 and CDR2 are MGHDK and SYGVNS. The repertoire was sequenced with immunoSEQ multiplex PCR; TCRdb's copy has only in-frame clones and lacks some. The sample lists hundreds of thousands of clones; 80% to 95% were seen once.

The TCR sequence derives from a man aged 30-40 years in good health. This chain uses TRBV25-1 with TRBJ2-6; TRBD1 matches at 8 bases. The sample was naive CD8+ T cells sorted from blood. The CDR3 is CASSVTGDLSGANVLTF. The CDR3 DNA sequence: TGTGCCAGCTCAGTGACAGGGGACCTCTCTGGGGCCAACGTCCTGACTTTC.